This TCR beta chain appears in the sequencing data of a study of memory CD4+ T cells and cytomegalovirus serostatus (dated 2019 in TCRdb). For context, the study as a whole: The roughly 35 healthy Belgian adults in the cohort included 9 who were CMV seropositive and roughly 25 who were CMV seronegative. To replicate a published TCR-based CMV serostatus classifier, the study sequenced CD4+ memory TCRbeta repertoires from a Belgian cohort whose cytomegalovirus serostatus was known.

Remarks on this clone: Its antigen remains unidentified. No much larger clonotype is one base removed from it; base qualities were not supplied.

Single viable CD3+CD4+CD8-CD45RO+ cells were sorted as memory CD4+ T cells on a FACSAria II. CMV serostatus was determined with a Roche Elecsys assay detecting serum IgG against CMV pp150, pp28, p38 and p52. After thawing, total CD4+ T cells were enriched by positive selection with CD4 magnetic microbeads. The samples came from a different study that was designed specifically to examine the CD4+ T cell memory repertoire. Following standard operating procedures, peripheral blood mononuclear cells were isolated and cryopreserved, while serum was kept at -80 degrees C. The staining relied on CD3-PerCP (BW264/56), CD4-APC (RPA-T4), CD45RO-PE (UCHT1) and CD8-Pacific Orange (3B5) antibodies, and Sytox blue was used to exclude non-viable cells. Genomic DNA was extracted from sorted cells with the Quick-DNA Microprep Kit. Amplification of TCRbeta DNA was done with the immunoSEQ hsTCRbeta kit, following the protocol from the manufacturer. An Illumina MiSeq instrument was used to sequence the TCRbeta libraries. Per the authors' processing: After out-of-frame sequences were removed, around 2,200,000 distinct TCRbeta sequences remained, averaging around 66,000 per individual. Each individual was scored by the count of around 160 previously reported CMV-associated TCRbeta sequences and the total productive distinct TCRbeta count. A beta-binomial model was reimplemented in Python, and scikit-learn random forests with default parameters were trained on data from the US cohort. Classifier performance on the Belgian cohort was summarized as median AUC with percentile confidence intervals over 10,000 bootstrap iterations. What TCRdb holds here is the immuneACCESS table cut down to in-frame rearrangements. Part of the clones is not present; checked against another copy, under half of the missing clones reflect an unresolved V gene, and the others are unexplained. That table gives V, J and clone size, and the DNA gave D and trimming. The sample contains over 55,000 clones, around 80% of them found a single time. Approximately 0.8% of the sample lies in the top ten.

The investigation overall reported the following: Only CD4+CD45RO+ memory cells were sequenced, unlike the original study, which covered naive and memory CD4+ and CD8+ populations. The results were interpreted as suggesting that the CMV-associated TCR signature is largely present in the CD4+ memory repertoire. On the Belgian cohort, the classifier built on the original framework reached a median bootstrapped AUC of roughly 0.96, with a 95% CI of 0.76-1.00. Of about 180 previously reported CMV-associated TCRbeta sequences, 60 to 85 appeared in the CD4+ memory repertoires, each in one to five individuals. CMV serostatus prediction reached a median bootstrapped AUC of around 0.95 with the original framework and roughly 0.9 with a US-trained random forest.

Sequenced: memory CD4+ T cells from blood. This receptor was identified in an adult in good health and CMV-seronegative.

The CDR3 is CASSSTRTRAGGTPLHF. The DNA sequence is as follows: TGTGCCAGCAGCTCTACTCGGACCCGGGCCGGTGGAACACCCCTCCACTTT. In this chain, TRBV7-2 is recombined with TRBJ1-6; a confident D gene designation cannot be given. V is shortened by 4 bases, J by 11 bases, and the region joining them spans 24 bases. Its CDR3 holds 17 amino acids, cysteine through phenylalanine. Here the CDR3 DNA is all that survives: 51 bases in frame from base 1. The germline V gene gives CDR1 as SGHTA and CDR2 as FQGNSA.